This is a list of T cell receptor beta chains from one sample in a study of Ad26.COV2.S vaccination and SARS-CoV-2 variants. This table comes from immunoSEQ multiplex PCR, and its TCRdb copy is limited to in-frame clones, with some not included. The data contain approximately 250,000 clones, around nine tenths of them singletons. Sequencing was performed on peripheral blood, taken in a trial of Ad26.COV2.S vaccine versus placebo. The source of these receptors is a person aged 18-65 years who received the Ad26.COV2.S COVID-19 vaccine or a placebo. CDR3s include the opening cysteine and the closing phenylalanine or tryptophan. D genes are given only for firm matches. Expanded clones are given a class, and other clones once, few, many or no size at all.

abundance	v_gene	j_gene	d_gene	CDR3aa	CDR3nt
NA	TRBV30	TRBJ1-3	NA	CAWEWTGGNTIYF	TGTGCCTGGGAATGGACGGGCGGAAACACCATATATTTT
NA	TRBV19	TRBJ1-1	NA	CASSISPHTEAFF	TGTGCCAGTAGTATAAGCCCGCACACTGAAGCTTTCTTT
NA	TRBV7-3	TRBJ2-2	NA	CASSLNGEELFF	TGTGCCAGCAGTTTGAACGGGGAGGAGCTGTTTTTT
NA	TRBV5-1	TRBJ2-3	NA	CASTVDGADTQYF	TGCGCCAGCACCGTGGACGGCGCAGATACGCAGTATTTT
NA	TRBV9	TRBJ1-1	TRBD1	CASSTGGAEAFF	TGTGCCAGCAGCACAGGGGGAGCTGAAGCTTTCTTT
NA	TRBV19	TRBJ1-4	NA	CASTRGAAEKLFF	TGTGCCAGTACCCGGGGCGCGGCAGAAAAACTGTTTTTT
NA	TRBV7-9	TRBJ1-2	NA	CASSLVQGLYGYTF	TGTGCCAGCAGCTTAGTCCAGGGGTTATATGGCTACACCTTC
NA	TRBV7-9	TRBJ2-7	NA	CASSPRITYEQYF	TGTGCCAGCAGCCCTCGTATTACCTACGAGCAGTACTTC
NA	TRBV19	TRBJ1-5	NA	CASSIGGKPRDQPQHF	TGTGCCAGTAGTATAGGGGGAAAGCCACGGGATCAGCCCCAGCATTTT
once	TRBV3-1/TRBV3-2	TRBJ2-3	NA	CASSHSSGTDTQYF	TGTGCCAGCAGCCATTCCTCAGGCACAGATACGCAGTATTTT
NA	TRBV30	TRBJ1-3	NA	CAWRRTSGNTIYF	TGTGCCTGGAGGAGGACATCTGGAAACACCATATATTTT
once	TRBV5-4	TRBJ1-2	NA	CASSYGGLNYGYTF	TGTGCCAGCAGCTACGGGGGCTTAAACTATGGCTACACCTTC
NA	TRBV2	TRBJ2-1	NA	CASSEWLYNEQFF	TGTGCCAGCAGTGAATGGCTTTACAATGAGCAGTTCTTC
once	TRBV6-2/TRBV6-3	TRBJ2-1	NA	CASSYPNKNEQFF	TGTGCCAGCAGTTACCCAAACAAAAATGAGCAGTTCTTC
NA	TRBV2	TRBJ1-2	NA	CASSDWDRYGYTF	TGTGCCAGCAGTGATTGGGACCGCTATGGCTACACCTTC
NA	TRBV5-1	TRBJ2-1	TRBD1	CASSLDRAVNEQFF	TGCGCCAGCAGCTTAGACAGGGCGGTCAATGAGCAGTTCTTC
NA	TRBV7-9	TRBJ2-5	NA	CASSSPPSLGGRKETQYF	TGTGCCAGCAGCTCACCTCCCTCACTGGGGGGCCGAAAAGAGACCCAGTACTTC
NA	TRBV7-2	TRBJ2-3	NA	CASSFYGTNPKKDTQYF	TGTGCCAGCAGCTTCTACGGGACCAATCCGAAGAAAGATACGCAGTATTTT
NA	TRBV10-3	TRBJ1-1	NA	CAISDGGSWTEAFF	TGTGCCATCAGTGACGGGGGAAGTTGGACTGAAGCTTTCTTT
NA	TRBV29-1	TRBJ2-5	TRBD2	CSVSSGTLKETQYF	TGCAGCGTCTCTAGCGGGACACTGAAAGAGACCCAGTACTTC
NA	TRBV6-5	TRBJ2-3	NA	CASSYSRASTDTQYF	TGTGCCAGCAGTTACTCAAGGGCAAGCACAGATACGCAGTATTTT
NA	TRBV27	TRBJ2-4	TRBD2	CASSLGGTSKNIQYF	TGTGCCAGCAGTTTGGGGGGGACGAGCAAAAACATTCAGTACTTC
NA	TRBV12-3/TRBV12-4	TRBJ2-5	NA	CASSLVVEETQYF	TGTGCCAGCAGTTTGGTGGTAGAGGAGACCCAGTACTTC
NA	TRBV5-5	TRBJ2-7	NA	CASSLALRLEAYEQYF	TGTGCCAGCAGCTTGGCCTTAAGACTAGAAGCCTACGAGCAGTACTTC
NA	TRBV14	TRBJ1-4	TRBD1	CASSHRQGTNEKLFF	TGTGCCAGCAGCCACCGACAGGGAACTAATGAAAAACTGTTTTTT
NA	TRBV2	TRBJ2-7	TRBD1	CASRGQGGYEQYF	TGTGCCAGCAGAGGACAGGGGGGCTACGAGCAGTACTTC
NA	TRBV7-2	TRBJ1-1	TRBD1	CASSLQGGYTEAFF	TGTGCCAGCAGCTTACAGGGGGGGTACACTGAAGCTTTCTTT
NA	TRBV7-2	TRBJ2-7	TRBD2	CASSPGGGYFSYEQYF	TGTGCCAGCAGCCCGGGAGGGGGGTACTTCTCCTACGAGCAGTACTTC
NA	TRBV7-9	TRBJ1-5	NA	CASSPGQINSNQPQHF	TGTGCCAGCAGCCCCGGACAGATTAATAGCAATCAGCCCCAGCATTTT
NA	TRBV15	TRBJ2-2	TRBD2	CATSRGPGGSNTGELFF	TGTGCCACCAGCAGAGGGCCCGGGGGGTCGAACACCGGGGAGCTGTTTTTT
NA	TRBV5-1	TRBJ2-5	NA	CASKRSSFDQETQYF	TGCGCCAGCAAAAGGAGTAGCTTCGACCAAGAGACCCAGTACTTC
few	TRBV25-1	TRBJ1-4	NA	CASSGLKEKLFF	TGTGCCAGCAGTGGGTTAAAAGAAAAACTGTTTTTT
NA	TRBV6-4	TRBJ1-2	NA	CASSDSRQGDYGYTF	TGTGCCAGCAGTGACTCGAGGCAGGGCGACTATGGCTACACCTTC
NA	TRBV5-3	TRBJ2-1	NA	CARSQPPQVREQFF	TGTGCCAGAAGCCAACCCCCCCAGGTCCGGGAGCAGTTCTTC
NA	TRBV19	TRBJ1-6	NA	CASSIQGELRSPLHF	TGTGCCAGTAGTATACAGGGAGAACTCAGATCACCCCTCCACTTT
NA	TRBV27	TRBJ1-5	TRBD1	CASRTTGGKQPQHF	TGTGCCAGCAGGACCACAGGGGGCAAGCAGCCCCAGCATTTT
NA	TRBV15	TRBJ1-2	NA	CATSRGEDYGYTF	TGTGCCACCAGCAGAGGGGAGGATTATGGCTACACCTTC
NA	TRBV7-8	TRBJ2-2	TRBD2	CASSPHRGVRGAGELFF	TGTGCCAGCAGCCCACACCGGGGCGTCCGGGGGGCCGGGGAGCTGTTTTTT
NA	TRBV3-1/TRBV3-2	TRBJ2-1	NA	CASSQTRGTYNEQFF	TGTGCCAGCAGCCAAACTAGGGGGACCTACAATGAGCAGTTCTTC
NA	TRBV5-1	TRBJ1-2	NA	CASSTGRGDGYTF	TGCGCCAGCAGCACCGGGCGAGGGGATGGCTACACCTTC
NA	TRBV5-4	TRBJ1-2	NA	CASSLGDSLGSGYTF	TGTGCCAGCAGCTTGGGGGACTCCCTCGGGAGTGGCTACACCTTC
NA	TRBV18	TRBJ2-5	NA	CASSPGKVVRETQYF	TGTGCCAGCTCACCAGGAAAGGTAGTTAGGGAGACCCAGTACTTC
NA	TRBV19	TRBJ2-1	NA	CASSIWGKGSYNEQFF	TGTGCCAGTAGTATATGGGGGAAAGGCTCCTACAATGAGCAGTTCTTC
few	TRBV6-6	TRBJ2-3	TRBD2	CASSFGRLAGADTQYF	TGTGCCAGCAGCTTCGGACGGCTAGCGGGAGCAGATACGCAGTATTTT
NA	TRBV6-2/TRBV6-3	TRBJ1-1	NA	CASSYQGGSTEAFF	TGTGCCAGCAGTTACCAGGGAGGGAGCACTGAAGCTTTCTTT
NA	TRBV12-3/TRBV12-4	TRBJ1-6	TRBD1	CASSLALGTGFHF	TGTGCCAGCAGTTTAGCGCTCGGGACAGGGTTCCACTTT
NA	TRBV12-3/TRBV12-4	TRBJ1-5	TRBD1	CASRRQGGQPQHF	TGTGCCAGCCGCCGACAGGGTGGTCAGCCCCAGCATTTT
NA	TRBV7-9	TRBJ2-1	NA	CASSLGPYNEQFF	TGTGCCAGCAGCTTAGGACCTTACAATGAGCAGTTCTTC
once	TRBV6-1	TRBJ1-2	NA	CASSEVRGRGYTF	TGTGCCAGCAGTGAAGTTCGGGGCAGAGGCTACACCTTC
NA	TRBV5-6	TRBJ2-3	TRBD1	CASSLVQGNTDTQYF	TGTGCCAGCAGCTTGGTACAGGGGAACACAGATACGCAGTATTTT
NA	TRBV4-2	TRBJ2-7	NA	CASSRPGDIVDEQYF	TGTGCCAGCAGCCGCCCGGGGGACATCGTGGACGAGCAGTACTTC
NA	TRBV10-2	TRBJ1-6	NA	CASRRGDNSPLHF	TGCGCCAGCAGACGAGGGGATAATTCACCCCTCCACTTT
NA	TRBV7-3	TRBJ2-3	NA	CASSPWGSTDTQYF	TGTGCCAGCAGCCCCTGGGGTTCCACAGATACGCAGTATTTT
NA	TRBV7-2	TRBJ2-5	NA	CASSLGRGGGETQYF	TGTGCCAGCAGCTTAGGGAGGGGCGGAGGTGAGACCCAGTACTTC